The entry that follows covers one TCR beta chain sequence. As yet, its antigen is unknown. This CDR3 comprises 11 residues. Germline CDR1 and CDR2: SEHNR and FQNEAQ (reference sequence). V lost 4 bases to trimming and J lost 3 bases, with 1 base between them. This record belongs to a study of T cell responses to AZD1222 COVID-19 vaccine. Study-level findings and limits: Clonal diversity may have been underestimated, and the donors were mostly white British, with more females than males.

Sequencing used immunoSEQ multiplex PCR; TCRdb keeps in-frame clones, though not all of them. The sample holds 50,000 to 65,000 clones, about 90% seen once. This TCR was recovered from an adult in good health. The sample in question was peripheral blood, obtained on day 0 of AZD1222 vaccination. The gene calls are TRBV7-9 and TRBJ2-1; D not certain. CDR3 DNA sequence: TGTGCCAGCAGCTACTACAATGAGCAGTTCTTC. Translation: CASSYYNEQFF.